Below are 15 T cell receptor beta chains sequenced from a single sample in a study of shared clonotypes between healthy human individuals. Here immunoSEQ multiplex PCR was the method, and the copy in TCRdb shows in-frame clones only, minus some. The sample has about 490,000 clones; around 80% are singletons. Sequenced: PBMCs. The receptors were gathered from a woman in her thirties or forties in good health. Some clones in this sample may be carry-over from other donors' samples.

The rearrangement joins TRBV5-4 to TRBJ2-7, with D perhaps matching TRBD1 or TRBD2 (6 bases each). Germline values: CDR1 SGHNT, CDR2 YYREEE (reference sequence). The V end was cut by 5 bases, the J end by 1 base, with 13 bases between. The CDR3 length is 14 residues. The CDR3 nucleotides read TGTGCCAGCAGAACCGGGGGCGGATCCTACGAGCAGTACTTC. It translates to CASRTGGGSYEQYF.

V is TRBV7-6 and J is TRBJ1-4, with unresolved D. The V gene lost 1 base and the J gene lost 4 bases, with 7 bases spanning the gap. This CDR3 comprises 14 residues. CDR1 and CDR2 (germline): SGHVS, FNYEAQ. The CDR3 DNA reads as TGTGCCAGCAGCTTAGTTCCGGGTAATGAAAAACTGTTTTTT. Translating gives CASSLVPGNEKLFF.

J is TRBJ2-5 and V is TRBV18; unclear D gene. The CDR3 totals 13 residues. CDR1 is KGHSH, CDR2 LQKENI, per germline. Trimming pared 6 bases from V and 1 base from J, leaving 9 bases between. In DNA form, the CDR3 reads TGTGCCAGCTCGTCCACAACCCAAGAGACCCAGTACTTC. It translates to CASSSTTQETQYF.

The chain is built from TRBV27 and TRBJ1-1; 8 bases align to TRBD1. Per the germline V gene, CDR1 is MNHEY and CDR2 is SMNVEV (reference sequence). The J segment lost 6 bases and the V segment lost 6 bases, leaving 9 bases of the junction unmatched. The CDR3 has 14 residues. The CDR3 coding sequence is TGTGCCAGCAGGCTGACAGGGGCGGGGGCTGAAGCTTTCTTT. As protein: CASRLTGAGAEAFF.

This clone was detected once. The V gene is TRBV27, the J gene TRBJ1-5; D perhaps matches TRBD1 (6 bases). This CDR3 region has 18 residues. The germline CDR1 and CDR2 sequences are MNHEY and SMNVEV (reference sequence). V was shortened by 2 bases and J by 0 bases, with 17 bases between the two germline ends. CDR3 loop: CASSLSGSGADSNQPQHF. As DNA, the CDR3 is TGTGCCAGCAGTTTAAGCGGGTCAGGGGCGGATAGCAATCAGCCCCAGCATTTT.

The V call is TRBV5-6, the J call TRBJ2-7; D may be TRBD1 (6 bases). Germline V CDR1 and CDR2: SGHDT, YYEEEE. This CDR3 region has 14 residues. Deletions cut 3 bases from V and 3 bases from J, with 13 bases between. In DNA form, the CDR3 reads TGTGCCAGCAGCTCCCGACAGGATAGCTACGAGCAGTACTTC. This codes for CASSSRQDSYEQYF.

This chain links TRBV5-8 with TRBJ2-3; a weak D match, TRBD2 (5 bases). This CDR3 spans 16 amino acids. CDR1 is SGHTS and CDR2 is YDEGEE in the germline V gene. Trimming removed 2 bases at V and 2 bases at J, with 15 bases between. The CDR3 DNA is TGTGCCAGCAGCTTCTCTTCCGGGATTCACACAGATACGCAGTATTTT. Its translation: CASSFSSGIHTDTQYF.

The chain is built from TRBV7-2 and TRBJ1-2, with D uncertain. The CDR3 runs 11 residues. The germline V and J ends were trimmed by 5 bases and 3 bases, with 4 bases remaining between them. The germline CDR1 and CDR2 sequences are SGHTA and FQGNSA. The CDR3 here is CASSDHYGYTF. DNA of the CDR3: TGTGCCAGCAGCGATCACTATGGCTACACCTTC.

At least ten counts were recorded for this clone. The CDR3 DNA reads as TGTGCCAGCTCACCACCGGCCCCAGAGGGAGAGACCCAGTACTTC. It codes for CASSPPAPEGETQYF. This sequence joins TRBV18 and TRBJ2-5; possible D gene TRBD2, 5 bases. Per the germline V gene, CDR1 is KGHSH and CDR2 is LQKENI. The CDR3 covers 15 residues. The ends were cut back, 0 bases at V and 4 bases at J, with 12 bases in the middle.

CDR3 sequence: CASSLMGRNTEAFF. The DNA of the CDR3 is TGTGCCAGCAGTTTGATGGGGAGGAACACTGAAGCTTTCTTT. V gene TRBV28 combines with J gene TRBJ1-1; D unresolved. Germline V gene data show CDR1 as MDHEN and CDR2 as SYDVKM. The CDR3 loop spans 14 amino acids. Trimming took off 3 bases at V and 1 base at J, with 9 bases between the two ends.

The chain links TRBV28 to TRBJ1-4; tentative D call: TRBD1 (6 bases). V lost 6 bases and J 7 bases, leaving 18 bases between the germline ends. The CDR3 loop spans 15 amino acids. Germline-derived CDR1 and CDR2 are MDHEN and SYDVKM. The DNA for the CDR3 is TGTGCCAGCAGAACACCCACAGGGATTGCTGAAAAACTGTTTTTT. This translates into CASRTPTGIAEKLFF.

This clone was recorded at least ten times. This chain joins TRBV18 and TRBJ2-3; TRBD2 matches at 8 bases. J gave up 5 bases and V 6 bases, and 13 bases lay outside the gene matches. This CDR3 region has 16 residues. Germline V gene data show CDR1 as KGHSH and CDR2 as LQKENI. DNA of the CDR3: TGTGCCAGCTCCCCGGGGATAGCGGGAACTGGAGATACGCAGTATTTT. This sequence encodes CASSPGIAGTGDTQYF.

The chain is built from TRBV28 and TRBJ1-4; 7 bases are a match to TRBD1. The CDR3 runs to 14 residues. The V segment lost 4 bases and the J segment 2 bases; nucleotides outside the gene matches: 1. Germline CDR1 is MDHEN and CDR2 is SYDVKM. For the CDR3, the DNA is TGTGCCAGCAGTTCGACAGGGACTAATGAAAAACTGTTTTTT. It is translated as CASSSTGTNEKLFF.

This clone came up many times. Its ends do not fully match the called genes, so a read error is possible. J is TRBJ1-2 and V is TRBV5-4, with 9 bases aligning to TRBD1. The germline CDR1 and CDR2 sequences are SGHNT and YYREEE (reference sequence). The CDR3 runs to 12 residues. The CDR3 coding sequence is TGTGCCAGCAGAACAACCGGGACAGGGTACATCTTC. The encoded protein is CASRTTGTGYIF.

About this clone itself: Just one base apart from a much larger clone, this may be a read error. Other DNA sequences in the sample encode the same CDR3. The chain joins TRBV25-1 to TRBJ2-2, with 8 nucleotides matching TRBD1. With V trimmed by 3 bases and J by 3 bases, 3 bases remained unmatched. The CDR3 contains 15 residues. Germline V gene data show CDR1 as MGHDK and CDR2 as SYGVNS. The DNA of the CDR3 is TGTGCCAGCAGTGAGCTGGACAGGGACACCGGGGAGCTGTTTTTT. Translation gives CASSELDRDTGELFF.